The clone carrying this TCR beta chain counts as medium-sized (0.01 to 0.1%). Antigen unknown. All patients were untreated before thyroid surgery. This sample is part of a study of metastatic and nonmetastatic thyroid tumors. Study background: Repertoire data that came from the blood and tumor or nodule tissue of malignant and benign thyroid patients were compared.

The germline CDR1 and CDR2 sequences are LNHDA and SQIVND (reference sequence). V was trimmed by 3 bases and J by 1 base, leaving 6 bases between them. CDR3 length equals 13 residues. Whole-study results and caveats: A significant increase in TCR beta diversity was reportedly seen in malignant thyroid tumors relative to benign nodules, in blood and tumor.

TCRdb reassembled clones from the PCR reads with MiXCR. The data hold 6,100 or so clones, with approximately 28% observed a single time. Sequencing was done on a sample of adjacent normal tissue. The sequence was obtained from a female donor with papillary thyroid cancer or a benign thyroid nodule (not recorded which). Some clones in this sample may be carry-over from other donors' samples. The chain joins TRBV19 to TRBJ1-1; D is ambiguous. For the CDR3, the DNA is TGTGCCAGTAGTATCTGGGGGAACACTGAAGCTTTCTTT. Translation: CASSIWGNTEAFF.